The rows below give T cell receptor beta chains drawn from one sample of a study of blood T cell repertoires in COVID-19. Method: immunoSEQ multiplex PCR; TCRdb's copy keeps in-frame clones and lacks some. The sample includes approximately 300,000 clones, roughly 85% of them seen just once. Material: PBMCs or T cells enriched from blood (not recorded which). These TCRs come from a woman between 25 and 40 years old who had been exposed to COVID-19. The CDR3 runs from the conserved cysteine through the conserved F or W. Each record gives: D gene, J gene, CDR3 length, clone size, V gene, CDR3 protein, CDR3 DNA. A D gene is named only where the DNA matches it firmly. The size field is filled for only some rows; it gives once, few, many or a size class.

TRBD1,TRBJ2-7,15,.,TRBV20-1,CSASSPDRGAYEQYF,TGCAGTGCTAGTTCCCCGGACAGGGGAGCCTACGAGCAGTACTTC
.,TRBJ2-3,15,few,TRBV24-1,CATSDLGTNTDTQYF,TGTGCCACCAGTGATTTGGGGACAAACACAGATACGCAGTATTTT
.,TRBJ2-1,16,.,TRBV19,CASSPPRAGSYNEQFF,TGTGCCAGTAGTCCCCCGAGGGCGGGTTCCTACAATGAGCAGTTCTTC
.,TRBJ2-7,15,.,TRBV5-6,CASSLRGGPSYEQYF,TGTGCCAGCAGCTTGAGGGGTGGACCCTCCTACGAGCAGTACTTC
TRBD1,TRBJ1-2,15,.,TRBV9,CASSVGWETGHGYTF,TGTGCCAGCAGCGTAGGATGGGAGACAGGGCATGGCTACACCTTC
TRBD1,TRBJ2-6,15,.,TRBV24-1,CATGTGKAGANVLTF,TGTGCCACCGGGACAGGGAAAGCTGGGGCCAACGTCCTGACTTTC
TRBD1,TRBJ1-6,16,.,TRBV28,CASSASGTGHNSPLHF,TGTGCCAGCAGTGCGTCCGGGACAGGGCATAATTCACCCCTCCACTTT
.,TRBJ1-1,15,.,TRBV6-2/TRBV6-3,CASSYKARGRVEAFF,TGTGCCAGCAGTTACAAGGCGCGTGGGCGGGTTGAAGCTTTCTTT
.,TRBJ2-7,12,few,TRBV5-8,CASSLGLREQYF,TGTGCCAGCAGCTTGGGCCTTCGGGAGCAGTACTTC
TRBD1,TRBJ1-2,18,.,TRBV5-1,CASSAYPGQGAMDYGYTF,TGCGCCAGCAGCGCCTACCCGGGACAGGGGGCGATGGACTATGGCTACACCTTC
TRBD1,TRBJ2-2,17,.,TRBV7-9,CASSDGGTGPDTGELFF,TGTGCCAGCAGCGATGGGGGGACAGGGCCGGACACCGGGGAGCTGTTTTTT
TRBD1,TRBJ2-7,15,.,TRBV27,CASSLSGTATYEQYF,TGTGCCAGCAGTTTGTCCGGGACAGCTACCTACGAGCAGTACTTC
.,TRBJ1-6,14,once,TRBV4-1,CASSAEISNSPLHF,TGCGCCAGCAGCGCAGAAATCAGTAATTCACCCCTCCACTTT
TRBD1,TRBJ1-2,14,.,TRBV7-2,CASSSGTGVYGYTF,TGTGCCAGCAGCAGTGGGACAGGAGTCTATGGCTACACCTTC
.,TRBJ1-1,12,.,TRBV12-3/TRBV12-4,CASSSTVSEAFF,TGTGCCAGCAGTTCGACTGTGTCTGAAGCTTTCTTT
.,TRBJ1-5,14,few,TRBV7-2,CASSSSGFGKPQHF,TGTGCCAGCAGCTCCTCAGGGTTTGGGAAGCCCCAGCATTTT
.,TRBJ1-1,16,.,TRBV21-1,CASESAKTGKNTEAFF,TGTGCCAGCGAGTCAGCTAAAACGGGGAAGAACACTGAAGCTTTCTTT
TRBD1,TRBJ1-2,12,.,TRBV28,CASSFAGGGYTF,TGTGCCAGCAGTTTCGCAGGGGGCGGCTACACCTTC
.,TRBJ1-5,15,.,TRBV5-1,CASSLRGRAGQPQHF,TGCGCCAGCAGCTTGAGGGGAAGGGCTGGTCAGCCCCAGCATTTT
.,TRBJ2-7,13,once,TRBV7-9,CASSLGPSGEQYF,TGTGCCAGCAGCCTAGGCCCCTCGGGGGAGCAGTACTTC
TRBD1,TRBJ1-4,14,.,TRBV7-7,CASSSGQGVEKLFF,TGTGCTAGCAGCTCGGGACAGGGAGTCGAAAAACTGTTTTTT
TRBD1,TRBJ2-7,14,once,TRBV9,CASSAGGFAYEQYF,TGTGCCAGCAGCGCAGGGGGTTTCGCCTACGAGCAGTACTTC
.,TRBJ2-3,18,once,TRBV28,CASSFSKVGQDLKDTQYF,TGTGCCAGCAGTTTTTCAAAGGTGGGGCAGGATTTAAAAGATACGCAGTATTTT
.,TRBJ1-6,13,.,TRBV30,CAWKGPGDSPLHF,TGTGCCTGGAAAGGTCCAGGGGATTCACCCCTCCACTTT
.,TRBJ1-2,18,.,TRBV5-1,CASSLLAGWSSFNYGYTF,TGCGCCAGCAGCTTGTTAGCAGGGTGGTCTTCCTTTAACTATGGCTACACCTTC
.,TRBJ1-3,15,.,TRBV18,CASSPRRDSGNTIYF,TGTGCCAGCTCACCCCGACGGGACTCTGGAAACACCATATATTTT
TRBD1,TRBJ1-1,12,.,TRBV28,CASSLTTGEAFF,TGTGCCAGCAGTTTAACGACAGGGGAAGCTTTCTTT
.,TRBJ2-2,15,.,TRBV5-6,CASRAGGAPTGELFF,TGTGCCAGCAGAGCCGGAGGGGCGCCCACCGGGGAGCTGTTTTTT
.,TRBJ1-1,14,once,TRBV10-1,CASSEAGFGTEAFF,TGCGCCAGCAGTGAGGCGGGGTTCGGCACTGAAGCTTTCTTT
.,TRBJ1-5,13,.,TRBV10-1,CASSTGTNQPQHF,TGCGCCAGCAGTACAGGGACAAATCAGCCCCAGCATTTT
.,TRBJ2-4,17,.,TRBV4-1,CASSPKQGALDKNIQYF,TGCGCCAGCAGCCCTAAACAAGGAGCACTTGATAAAAACATTCAGTACTTC